This T cell receptor beta chain originates from a study of blood T cell repertoires in COVID-19. Study background: PBMCs, B-cell-depleted T cells, or T cells were the source of the cDNA or gDNA that made up the material.

The method was immunoSEQ multiplex PCR; TCRdb's version includes in-frame clones alone and lacks a portion of them. The profile shows a few hundred thousand clones, 85% to 90% of them singletons. Germline lookup yields CDR1 PRHDT and CDR2 FYEKMQ (reference sequence). J lost 2 bases, V lost 2 bases, and 4 bases had no gene match. The CDR3 loop spans 17 amino acids. The gene calls are TRBV13 and TRBJ1-4; 11 positions agree with TRBD1. Sequencing used PBMCs or T cells enriched from blood (not recorded which). This TCR was sampled from a woman between 18 and 29 years old who had recovered from COVID-19. CDR3 loop: CASSLRDRGVTNEKLFF. The CDR3 DNA reads TGTGCCAGCAGCTTAAGGGACAGGGGGGTCACTAATGAAAAACTGTTTTTT.